Given below is one T cell receptor (beta chain) in context. The source of the sample is a study of control samples from healthy donors and cancer patients. The assay was immunoSEQ multiplex PCR, and TCRdb's table has in-frame clones only and misses some. The repertoire holds 140,000 to 150,000 clones, more than 90% seen once, with approximately 2.9% in the top ten. Sequenced: blood. The TCR sequence derives from a man aged 30-40 years in good health.

The CDR3 nucleotides read TGTGCCACCAGTGAGGGCGGACCAACTAATGAAAAACTGTTTTTT. Translating it yields CATSEGGPTNEKLFF. The J gene is TRBJ1-4, the V gene TRBV24-1; D is unresolved. This CDR3 is built from 15 residues. The germline V gene has CDR1 KGHDR and CDR2 SFDVKD. V lost 4 bases and J 0 bases, leaving 8 bases between the germline ends.